This entry concerns a single TCR beta chain. Using immunoSEQ multiplex PCR, the repertoire was profiled, and TCRdb retains in-frame clones only, with some absent. The sample holds nearly 200,000 clones, approximately 82% seen once. The sample is drawn from a study of blood T cell repertoires in COVID-19. Trimming took 4 bases from V and 0 from J, leaving 16 bases between them. Germline-derived CDR1 and CDR2 are SGHNT and YYREEE (reference sequence). The CDR3 loop spans 16 amino acids. What was sequenced was peripheral blood. The V and J genes are TRBV5-4 and TRBJ1-1; the D gene is possibly TRBD1 (6 bases). The sequence came from a human donor with acute or convalescent COVID-19. The donor label of this sample is uncertain. CDR3 amino acids: CASSPKDRLVNTEAFF. DNA for the CDR3: TGTGCCAGCAGCCCTAAGGACAGATTGGTGAACACTGAAGCTTTCTTT.